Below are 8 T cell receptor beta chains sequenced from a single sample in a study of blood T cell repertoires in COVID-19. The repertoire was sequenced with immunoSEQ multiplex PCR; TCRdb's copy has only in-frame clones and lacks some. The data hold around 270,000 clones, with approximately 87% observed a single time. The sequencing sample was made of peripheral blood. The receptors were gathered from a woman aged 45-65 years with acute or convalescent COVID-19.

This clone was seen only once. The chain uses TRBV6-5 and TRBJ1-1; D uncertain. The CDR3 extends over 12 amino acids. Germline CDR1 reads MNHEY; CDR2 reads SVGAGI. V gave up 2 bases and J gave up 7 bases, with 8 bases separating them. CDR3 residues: CASSYRGNEAFF. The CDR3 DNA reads TGTGCCAGCAGTTACCGGGGAAATGAAGCTTTCTTT.

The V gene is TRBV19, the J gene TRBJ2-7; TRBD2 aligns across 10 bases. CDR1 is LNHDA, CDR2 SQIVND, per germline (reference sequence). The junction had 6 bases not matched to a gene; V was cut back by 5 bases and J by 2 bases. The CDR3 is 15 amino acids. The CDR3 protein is CASSSQAGGPYEQYF. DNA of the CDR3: TGTGCCAGTAGTTCCCAAGCGGGAGGGCCCTACGAGCAGTACTTC.

CDR3 amino acids: CASSLGEGVDTEAFF. As DNA, the CDR3 is TGTGCCAGCAGCTTAGGTGAGGGGGTAGACACTGAAGCTTTCTTT. The rearrangement links TRBV7-9 to TRBJ1-1, with D maybe TRBD1 (6 bases). Trimming removed 1 base at V and 3 bases at J, with 12 bases between. The CDR3 totals 15 residues. Germline assignment: CDR1 SEHNR and CDR2 FQNEAQ (reference sequence).

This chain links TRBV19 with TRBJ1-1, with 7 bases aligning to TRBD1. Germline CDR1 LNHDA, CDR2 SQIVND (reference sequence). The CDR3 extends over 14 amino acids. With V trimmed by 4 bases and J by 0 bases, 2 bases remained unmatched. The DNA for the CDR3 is TGTGCCAGTAGTAATGGACAGGTGAACACTGAAGCTTTCTTT. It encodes CASSNGQVNTEAFF.

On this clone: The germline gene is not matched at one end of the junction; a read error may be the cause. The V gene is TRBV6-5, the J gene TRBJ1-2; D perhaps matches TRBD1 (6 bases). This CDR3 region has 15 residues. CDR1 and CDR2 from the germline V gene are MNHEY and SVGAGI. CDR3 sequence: CASSDSNDRSYGYTF. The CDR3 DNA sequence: TGTGCCAGCAGTGACTCCAACGACAGGTCCTATGGCTACACCTTC.

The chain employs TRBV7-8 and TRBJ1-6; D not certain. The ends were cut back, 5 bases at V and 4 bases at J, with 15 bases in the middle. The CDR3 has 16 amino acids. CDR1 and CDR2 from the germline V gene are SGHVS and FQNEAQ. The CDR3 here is CASSLPVTVYNSPLHF. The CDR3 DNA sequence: TGTGCCAGCAGCCTCCCCGTAACAGTTTATAATTCACCCCTCCACTTT.

CDR3: CASSYPTGATNEKLFF. DNA of the CDR3: TGTGCCAGCAGTTACCCAACAGGGGCAACTAATGAAAAACTGTTTTTT. V usage is TRBV6-6 and J usage is TRBJ1-4, with 7 bases that match TRBD1. Germline V gene lookup returns CDR1 MNHNY and CDR2 SVGAGI (reference sequence). This CDR3 comprises 16 residues. V shed 2 bases and J 0 bases; nucleotides not matched to a gene: 3.

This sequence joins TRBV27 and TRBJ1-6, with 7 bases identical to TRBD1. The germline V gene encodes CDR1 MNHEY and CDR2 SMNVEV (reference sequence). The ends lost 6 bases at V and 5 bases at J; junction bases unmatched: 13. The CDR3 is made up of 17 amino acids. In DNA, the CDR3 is TGTGCCAGCAGCCTTTCCGGTGGGGGGACAGATAATTCACCCCTCCACTTT. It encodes CASSLSGGGTDNSPLHF.